The 7 T cell receptor beta chains presented below share a single source sample, sequenced in a study of blood T cells in healthy people across ages. The use of a sample-barcoded 5' primer and a J-beta primer mix characterized a second PCR of about 7 to 12 cycles. TCRdb independently ran MiXCR on the 5' RACE reads; one entry per CDR3 protein. The sample carries roughly 410,000 distinct CDR3 sequences, about 49% recorded once. The sequenced material came from blood. The receptors derive from a man between 60 and 75 years old in good health.

This chain links TRBV29-1 with TRBJ2-1; no firm D call. The ends were cut back, 7 bases at V and 2 bases at J, with 9 bases in the middle. The CDR3 has 12 residues. CDR1 is SQVTM and CDR2 is ANQGSEA in the germline V gene. The CDR3 sequence: CSARTTYNEQFF. The CDR3 bases are TGCAGCGCTAGGACCACCTACAATGAGCAGTTCTTC.

The V and J genes are TRBV12-3 or TRBV12-4 and TRBJ2-3; possibly TRBD2 for D (7 bases). CDR3 length equals 14 residues. The V end was cut by 2 bases, the J end by 7 bases, with 13 bases between. The CDR3: CASSLLGGPNTQYF. CDR3 DNA sequence: TGTGCCAGCAGTTTACTCGGGGGGCCTAATACGCAGTATTTT.

The rearrangement links TRBV7-2 to TRBJ2-7; TRBD2 matches at 7 bases. CDR1 and CDR2 (germline): SGHTA, FQGNSA. With V trimmed by 5 bases and J by 4 bases, 14 bases remained unmatched. This CDR3 spans 16 amino acids. This CDR3 is CASSTVFGLVSYEQYF. The CDR3 coding sequence is TGTGCCAGCAGCACCGTCTTTGGACTAGTCTCATACGAGCAGTACTTC.

The CDR3 loop reads CASSPQIEGSEQYF. CDR3 bases: TGTGCCAGCAGTCCGCAGATCGAGGGTTCCGAGCAGTACTTC. The chain recombines TRBV27 with TRBJ2-4, with D tentatively TRBD2 (5 bases). The end of the DNA is better explained by TRBJ2-7, so the J call may be wrong. Looked up from germline, CDR1 is MNHEY and CDR2 is SMNVEV (reference sequence). The CDR3 is 14 amino acids.

CDR3 coding DNA: TGTGCCAGCAGGGGTACAGGGAAGGGTGGCTATGGCTACACCTTC. It translates to CASRGTGKGGYGYTF. This chain joins TRBV28 and TRBJ1-2; TRBD1 might be the D (6 bases). The germline gives CDR1 MDHEN, CDR2 SYDVKM. V shed 6 bases and J shed 4 bases, with 18 bases lying between them. The CDR3 covers 15 residues.

This chain links TRBV29-1 with TRBJ1-2; the D gene is possibly TRBD1 (5 bases). Trimming took 4 bases from V and 0 from J, leaving 15 bases between them. CDR1 and CDR2 (germline): SQVTM, ANQGSEA. The CDR3 runs 15 residues. CDR3 nucleotides: TGCAGCGTTGCGGCAGGGATTTCGGCTAACTATGGCTACACCTTC. Its translation is CSVAAGISANYGYTF.

This clonotype occurred a few times. The chain uses TRBV6-5 and TRBJ2-1; tentatively, D is TRBD1 or TRBD2 (5 bases each). This CDR3 is 13 amino acids long. The V and J ends lost 3 bases and 9 bases respectively, with 12 bases between them. CDR1 is MNHEY, CDR2 SVGAGI, per germline. Written as DNA, the CDR3 is TGTGCCAGCAGTTATTATGGTGGGGGTGAGCAGTTCTTC. Its translation is CASSYYGGGEQFF.